The present entry profiles one T cell receptor beta chain with its context. Produced via immunoSEQ multiplex PCR; TCRdb's table is partial and in-frame only. The table includes under 110,000 clones, about 92% detected once. Germline V CDR1 and CDR2: SGDLS, YYNGEE. The CDR3 has 15 amino acids. The germline V and J ends were trimmed by 0 bases and 6 bases, with 12 bases remaining between them. The data stem from a study of T cell responses to AZD1222 COVID-19 vaccine. This sequence joins TRBV9 and TRBJ1-4; D is uncertain. Specimen: peripheral blood, collected 28 days after the second AZD1222 dose. The source is an adult who received the AZD1222 COVID-19 vaccine. The CDR3, as DNA: TGTGCCAGCAGCGTAGGCACAACCAGCGATGAAAAACTGTTTTTT. Translated, it gives CASSVGTTSDEKLFF.